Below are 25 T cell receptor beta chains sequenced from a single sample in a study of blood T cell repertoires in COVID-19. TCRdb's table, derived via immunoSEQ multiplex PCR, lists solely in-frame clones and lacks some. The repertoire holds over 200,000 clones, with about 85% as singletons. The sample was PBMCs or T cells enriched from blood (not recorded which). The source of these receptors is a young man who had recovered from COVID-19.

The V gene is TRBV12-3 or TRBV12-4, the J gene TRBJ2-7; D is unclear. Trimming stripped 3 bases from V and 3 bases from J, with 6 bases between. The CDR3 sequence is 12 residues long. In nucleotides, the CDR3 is TGTGCCAGCAGTTTGGTCAGCTACGAGCAGTACTTC. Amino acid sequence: CASSLVSYEQYF.

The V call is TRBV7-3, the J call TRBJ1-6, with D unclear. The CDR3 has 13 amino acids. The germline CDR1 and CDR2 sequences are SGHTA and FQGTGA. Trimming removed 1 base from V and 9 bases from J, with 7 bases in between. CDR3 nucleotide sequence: TGTGCCAGCAGCTTAAGCTCAGGTTCACCCCTCCACTTT. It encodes CASSLSSGSPLHF.

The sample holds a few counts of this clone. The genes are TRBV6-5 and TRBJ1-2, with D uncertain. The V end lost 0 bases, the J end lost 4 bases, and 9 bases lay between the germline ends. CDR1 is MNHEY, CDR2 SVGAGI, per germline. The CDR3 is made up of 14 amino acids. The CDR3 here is CASSYSEVFYGYTF. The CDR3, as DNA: TGTGCCAGCAGTTACTCAGAGGTCTTCTATGGCTACACCTTC.

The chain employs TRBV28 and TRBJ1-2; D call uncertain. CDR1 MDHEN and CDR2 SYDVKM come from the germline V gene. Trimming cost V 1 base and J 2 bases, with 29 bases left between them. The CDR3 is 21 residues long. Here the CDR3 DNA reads TGTGCCAGCAGTTTATATTCGCAAATTGGAGGGATATTAAAGACCAACTATGGCTACACCTTC. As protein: CASSLYSQIGGILKTNYGYTF.

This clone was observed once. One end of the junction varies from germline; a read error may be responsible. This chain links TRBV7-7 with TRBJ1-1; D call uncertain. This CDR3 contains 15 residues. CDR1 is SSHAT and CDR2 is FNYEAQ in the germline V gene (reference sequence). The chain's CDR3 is CASSPRLLMNTEAFF. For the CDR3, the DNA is TGTGCTAGCAGCCCCAGGTTGCTTATGAACACTGAAGCTTTCTTT.

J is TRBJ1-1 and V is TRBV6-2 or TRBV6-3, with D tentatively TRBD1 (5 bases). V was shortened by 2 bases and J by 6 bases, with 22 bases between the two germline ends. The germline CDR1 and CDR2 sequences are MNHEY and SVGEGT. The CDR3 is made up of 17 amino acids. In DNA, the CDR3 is TGTGCCAGCAGTTACGTAGGGGCCGGGCTTGTCAGGGCTGAAGCTTTCTTT. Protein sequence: CASSYVGAGLVRAEAFF.

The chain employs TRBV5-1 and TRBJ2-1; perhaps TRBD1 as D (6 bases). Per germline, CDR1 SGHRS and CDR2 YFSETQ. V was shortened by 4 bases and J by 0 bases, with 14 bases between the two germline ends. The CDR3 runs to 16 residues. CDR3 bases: TGCGCCAGCAGCAAGGCTGACAGGATCTCCTACAATGAGCAGTTCTTC. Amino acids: CASSKADRISYNEQFF.

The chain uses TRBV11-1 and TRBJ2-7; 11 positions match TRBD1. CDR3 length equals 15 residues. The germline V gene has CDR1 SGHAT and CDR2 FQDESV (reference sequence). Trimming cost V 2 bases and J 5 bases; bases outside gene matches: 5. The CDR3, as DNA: TGTGCCAGCAGCTTAATGGGGACAGGGGGAAACGAGCAGTACTTC. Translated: CASSLMGTGGNEQYF.

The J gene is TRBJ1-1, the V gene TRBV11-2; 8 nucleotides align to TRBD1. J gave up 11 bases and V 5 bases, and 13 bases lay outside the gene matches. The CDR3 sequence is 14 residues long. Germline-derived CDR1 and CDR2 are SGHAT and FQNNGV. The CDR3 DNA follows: TGTGCCAGCAGCCCCTTGAGTATGGACAGGGCGGCTTTCTTT. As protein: CASSPLSMDRAAFF.

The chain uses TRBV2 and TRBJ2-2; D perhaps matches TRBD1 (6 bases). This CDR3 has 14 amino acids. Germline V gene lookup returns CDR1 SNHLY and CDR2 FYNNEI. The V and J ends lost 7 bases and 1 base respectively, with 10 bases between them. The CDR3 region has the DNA TGTGCCAGCATCTGGACAGTGAACACCGGGGAGCTGTTTTTT. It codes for CASIWTVNTGELFF.

This CDR3 reads CASSPPGQGGEKLFF. CDR3 coding DNA: TGTGCCAGCAGCCCTCCGGGACAGGGTGGTGAAAAACTGTTTTTT. The chain is built from TRBV5-4 and TRBJ1-4, with 9 bases identical to TRBD1. J gave up 7 bases and V 4 bases, and 8 bases lay outside the gene matches. Germline V lookup: CDR1 SGHNT, CDR2 YYREEE (reference sequence). The CDR3 contains 15 residues.

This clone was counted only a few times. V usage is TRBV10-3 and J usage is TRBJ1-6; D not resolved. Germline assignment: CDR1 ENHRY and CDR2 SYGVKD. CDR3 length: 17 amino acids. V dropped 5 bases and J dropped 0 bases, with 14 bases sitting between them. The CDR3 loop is CAISNTEASSYNSPLHF. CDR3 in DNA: TGTGCCATCAGTAACACTGAGGCGAGCTCCTATAATTCACCCCTCCACTTT.

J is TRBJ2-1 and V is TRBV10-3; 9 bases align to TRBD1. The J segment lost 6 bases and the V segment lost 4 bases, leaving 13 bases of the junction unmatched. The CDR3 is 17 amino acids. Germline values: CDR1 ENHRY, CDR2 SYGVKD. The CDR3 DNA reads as TGTGCCATCAGTGCAACATTGTTACCGGGACAGGGCAATGAGCAGTTCTTC. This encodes CAISATLLPGQGNEQFF.

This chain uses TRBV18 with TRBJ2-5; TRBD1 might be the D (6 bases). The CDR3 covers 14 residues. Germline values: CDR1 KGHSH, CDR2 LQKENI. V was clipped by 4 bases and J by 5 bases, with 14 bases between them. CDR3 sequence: CASSLGRGSETQYF. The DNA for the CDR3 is TGTGCCAGCTCACTTGGCAGGGGTTCGGAGACCCAGTACTTC.

The CDR3 region is CAWIAGRGNTIYF. The CDR3 DNA reads TGTGCCTGGATCGCGGGCCGGGGGAACACCATATATTTT. The chain recombines TRBV30 with TRBJ1-3; D is perhaps TRBD1 (5 bases). V lost 4 bases and J 7 bases, leaving 14 bases between the germline ends. CDR3 length: 13 amino acids. The germline V gene encodes CDR1 GTSNPN and CDR2 SVGIG (reference sequence).

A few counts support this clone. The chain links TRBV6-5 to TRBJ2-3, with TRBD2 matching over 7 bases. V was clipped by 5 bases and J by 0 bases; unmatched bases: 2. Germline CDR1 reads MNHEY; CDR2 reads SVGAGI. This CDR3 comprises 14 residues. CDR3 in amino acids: CASSNGGSTDTQYF. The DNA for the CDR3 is TGTGCCAGCAGTAACGGGGGGAGCACAGATACGCAGTATTTT.

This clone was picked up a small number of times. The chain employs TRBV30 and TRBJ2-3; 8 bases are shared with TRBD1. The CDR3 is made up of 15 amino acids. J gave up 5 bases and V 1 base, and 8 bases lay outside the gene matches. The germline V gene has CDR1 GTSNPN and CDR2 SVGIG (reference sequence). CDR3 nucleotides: TGTGCCTGGAGTGCCCGACAGGGGCAGGGAGATACGCAGTATTTT. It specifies CAWSARQGQGDTQYF.

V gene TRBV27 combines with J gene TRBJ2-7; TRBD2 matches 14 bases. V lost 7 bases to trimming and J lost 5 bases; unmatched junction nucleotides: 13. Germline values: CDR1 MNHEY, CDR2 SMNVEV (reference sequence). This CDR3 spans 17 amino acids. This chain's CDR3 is CASTDLGTSGSINEQYF. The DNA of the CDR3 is TGTGCCAGCACTGACCTCGGGACTAGCGGGAGCATAAACGAGCAGTACTTC.

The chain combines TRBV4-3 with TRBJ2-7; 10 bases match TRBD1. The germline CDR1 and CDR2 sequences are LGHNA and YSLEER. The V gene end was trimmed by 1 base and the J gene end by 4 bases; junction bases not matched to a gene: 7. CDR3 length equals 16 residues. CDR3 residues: CASSQGGGQGHYEQYF. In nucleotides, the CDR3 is TGCGCCAGCAGCCAAGGGGGGGGACAGGGGCATTACGAGCAGTACTTC.

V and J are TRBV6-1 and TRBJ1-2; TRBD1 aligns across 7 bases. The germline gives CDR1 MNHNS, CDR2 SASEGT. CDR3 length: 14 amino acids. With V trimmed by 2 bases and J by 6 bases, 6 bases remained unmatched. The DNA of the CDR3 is TGTGCCAGCAGTGAAAGAGGGCAGGGGGATGGCTACACCTTC. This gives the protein CASSERGQGDGYTF.

The CDR3 sequence: CASSPQGYSNQPQHF. The DNA for the CDR3 is TGTGCCAGCAGTCCACAGGGGTATAGCAATCAGCCCCAGCATTTT. This rearrangement joins TRBV7-2 to TRBJ1-5; TRBD1 matches 7 bases. The CDR3 runs 15 residues. After removal of 6 bases from V and 0 bases from J, the junction contained 5 bases not matched to a gene. Germline V CDR1 and CDR2: SGHTA, FQGNSA.

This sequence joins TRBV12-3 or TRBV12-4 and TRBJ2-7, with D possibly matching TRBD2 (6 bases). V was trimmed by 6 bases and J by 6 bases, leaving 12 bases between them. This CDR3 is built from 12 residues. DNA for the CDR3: TGTGCCAGCAGGGGGGACTCTTTCGAGCAGTACTTC. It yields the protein CASRGDSFEQYF.

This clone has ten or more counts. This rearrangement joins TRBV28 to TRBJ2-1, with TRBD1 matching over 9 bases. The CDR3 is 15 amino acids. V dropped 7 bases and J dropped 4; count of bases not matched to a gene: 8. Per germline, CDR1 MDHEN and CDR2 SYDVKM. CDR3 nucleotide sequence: TGTGCCAGCACTCAAGGGACAGGGTTATACAATGAGCAGTTCTTC. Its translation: CASTQGTGLYNEQFF.

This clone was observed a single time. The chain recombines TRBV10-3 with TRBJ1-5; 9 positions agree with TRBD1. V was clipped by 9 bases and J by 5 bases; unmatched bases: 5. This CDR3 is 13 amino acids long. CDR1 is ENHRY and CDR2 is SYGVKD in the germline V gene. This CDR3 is CAIGTGPDQPQHF. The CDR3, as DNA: TGTGCCATAGGGACAGGGCCCGATCAGCCCCAGCATTTT.

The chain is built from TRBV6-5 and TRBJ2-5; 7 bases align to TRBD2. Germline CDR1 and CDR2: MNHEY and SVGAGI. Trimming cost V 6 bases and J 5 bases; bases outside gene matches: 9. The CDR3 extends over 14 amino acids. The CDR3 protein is CASSPQRGGETQYF. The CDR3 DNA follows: TGTGCCAGCAGCCCACAGCGGGGCGGGGAGACCCAGTACTTC.